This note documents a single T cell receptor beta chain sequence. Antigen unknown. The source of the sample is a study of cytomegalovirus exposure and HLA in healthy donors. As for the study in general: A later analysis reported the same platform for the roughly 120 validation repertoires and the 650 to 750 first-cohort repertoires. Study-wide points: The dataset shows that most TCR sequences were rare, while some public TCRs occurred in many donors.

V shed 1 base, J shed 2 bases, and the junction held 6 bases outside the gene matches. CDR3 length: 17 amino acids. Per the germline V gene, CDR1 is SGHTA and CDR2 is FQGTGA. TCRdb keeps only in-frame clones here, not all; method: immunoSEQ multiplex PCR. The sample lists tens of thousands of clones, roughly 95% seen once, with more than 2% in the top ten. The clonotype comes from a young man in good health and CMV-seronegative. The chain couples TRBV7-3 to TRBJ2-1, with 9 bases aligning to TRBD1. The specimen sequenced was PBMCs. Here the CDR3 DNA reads TGTGCCAGCAGCTTAATAGGGACAGGGTTGACCTACAATGAGCAGTTCTTC. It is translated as CASSLIGTGLTYNEQFF.